One sample yielded the 27 T cell receptor beta chains listed below, sequenced in a study of T-cell reconstitution after alpha-beta-depleted transplantation in children. Construction of the TCRbeta library involved unique molecular identifiers. TCRdb reprocessed the PCR reads with MiXCR, giving one entry per CDR3 protein. The top ten clones hold roughly 2.3% of a sample with some 600,000 distinct CDR3 sequences, 10% to 15% of them seen once. Sequencing used PBMCs, mostly from graft donor cells, obtained 360 days after TCRalphabeta/CD19-depleted stem cell transplant. The receptor set was obtained from a male patient aged 5 to 17 who had a stem cell transplant for acute myeloid leukemia, so the T cells may come from the graft donor.

V usage is TRBV6-5 and J usage is TRBJ2-1, with D hard to call. The CDR3 is 17 residues long. Per the germline V gene, CDR1 is MNHEY and CDR2 is SVGAGI. V was pared by 2 bases and J by 0 bases, with 14 bases between. CDR3 region: CASSYLRTPSSYNEQFF. The CDR3 DNA follows: TGTGCCAGCAGTTACCTCCGGACCCCGAGCTCCTACAATGAGCAGTTCTTC.

This clonotype was counted between two and nine times. The rearrangement links TRBV20-1 to TRBJ2-3, with D possibly called TRBD1 or TRBD2 (5 bases each). V was shortened by 5 bases and J by 0 bases, with 15 bases between the two germline ends. The CDR3 extends over 15 amino acids. The germline V gene encodes CDR1 DFQATT and CDR2 SNEGSKA (reference sequence). The CDR3 sequence: CSALEGTVSTDTQYF. The CDR3 DNA reads as TGCAGTGCTCTGGAAGGGACGGTTAGCACAGATACGCAGTATTTT.

The V and J genes are TRBV29-1 and TRBJ2-1; D is unclear. Germline CDR1 and CDR2: SQVTM and ANQGSEA. Between the trimmed V and J ends, which lost 8 bases and 0 bases, there was a span of 29 bases. This CDR3 spans 19 amino acids. CDR3 in DNA: TGCAGCCCCGCCAACGGGCGGTCGTCATCATATAGCTCCTACAATGAGCAGTTCTTC. Residues: CSPANGRSSSYSSYNEQFF.

This clonotype was observed a few times. This chain links TRBV20-1 with TRBJ2-5; 8 bases fit TRBD2. V shed 1 base and J 4 bases; nucleotides not matched to a gene: 11. The CDR3 totals 16 residues. In germline, CDR1 is DFQATT, CDR2 SNEGSKA (reference sequence). CDR3 nucleotide sequence: TGCAGTGCTAGAGGTTGGGAGCGGGAGATGGCAGAGACCCAGTACTTC. It is translated as CSARGWEREMAETQYF.

In this sample, this clonotype turned up a few times. V gene TRBV20-1 combines with J gene TRBJ2-7; no definite D call. This CDR3 has 15 residues. The V gene's germline CDR1 is DFQATT and CDR2 SNEGSKA (reference sequence). V was clipped by 6 bases and J by 2 bases, with 20 bases between them. This chain's CDR3 is CSARQWVGHPYEQYF. CDR3 bases: TGCAGTGCCCGACAATGGGTAGGGCACCCCTACGAGCAGTACTTC.

This clonotype was seen a few times. The chain links TRBV2 to TRBJ2-7; tentative D call: TRBD2 (5 bases). The CDR3 has 11 amino acids. Trimming removed 4 bases at V and 6 bases at J, with 7 bases between. Germline CDR1 SNHLY, CDR2 FYNNEI. This CDR3 reads CASSGGAEQYF. The CDR3 DNA follows: TGTGCCAGCAGTGGGGGAGCCGAGCAGTACTTC.

This clonotype was detected only a few times. V gene TRBV6-1 combines with J gene TRBJ1-2; TRBD1 is a possible D gene (6 bases). This CDR3 spans 16 amino acids. CDR1 and CDR2 (germline): MNHNS, SASEGT. Trimming stripped 7 bases from V and 0 bases from J, with 18 bases between. This CDR3 reads CASTNRERTSNYGYTF. The CDR3 DNA follows: TGTGCCAGCACAAACAGGGAAAGGACGTCTAACTATGGCTACACCTTC.

This clonotype was seen only a few times. The J gene is TRBJ2-2, the V gene TRBV20-1; 10 bases map to TRBD1. The CDR3 runs to 20 residues. Germline V CDR1 and CDR2: DFQATT, SNEGSKA (reference sequence). V lost 1 base to trimming and J lost 4 bases; unmatched junction nucleotides: 18. CDR3 in DNA: TGCAGTGCTAGAGCCGCTGACAGGGGGCCCCTTAAATGGGGCACCGGGGAGCTGTTTTTT. This gives the protein CSARAADRGPLKWGTGELFF.

This clonotype was seen a few times. V and J are TRBV29-1 and TRBJ1-2; weak D call: TRBD1 (5 bases). Germline V gene lookup returns CDR1 SQVTM and CDR2 ANQGSEA. The V end lost 5 bases, the J end lost 0 bases, and 10 bases lay between the germline ends. The CDR3 totals 13 residues. The CDR3 here is CSVKGTANYGYTF. The CDR3, as DNA: TGCAGCGTTAAGGGGACTGCTAACTATGGCTACACCTTC.

CDR3 nucleotides: TGTGCCAGCAGCTTAAAGGGCGGAGTCTCTGGAAACACCATATATTTT. The encoded protein is CASSLKGGVSGNTIYF. The V and J genes are TRBV7-9 and TRBJ1-3, with no clear D. Germline CDR1 reads SEHNR; CDR2 reads FQNEAQ (reference sequence). The CDR3 has 16 residues. Trimming shortened V by 2 bases and J by 0 bases, and 11 bases separated the two germline ends.

The CDR3 coding sequence is TGTGCCAGCAGTACAACAGGACCCTCCTACGAGCAGTACTTC. As protein: CASSTTGPSYEQYF. The V and J genes are TRBV25-1 and TRBJ2-7; D is possibly TRBD1 (5 bases). The CDR3 is 14 amino acids. Germline CDR1 MGHDK, CDR2 SYGVNS. The ends were cut back, 5 bases at V and 0 bases at J, with 11 bases in the middle.

This clonotype was recorded a few times. CDR3 protein: CSAKYKQYGYTF. CDR3 nucleotides: TGCAGCGCAAAATACAAGCAGTATGGCTACACCTTC. The V and J genes are TRBV29-1 and TRBJ1-2; D not resolved. The CDR3 has 12 residues. Germline V gene lookup returns CDR1 SQVTM and CDR2 ANQGSEA. Between the trimmed V and J ends, which lost 7 bases and 5 bases, there was a span of 14 bases.

The chain is built from TRBV7-2 and TRBJ2-7; 12 nucleotides agree with TRBD2. CDR1 and CDR2 (germline): SGHTA, FQGNSA. The CDR3 runs 16 residues. Germline trimming cut 4 bases from V and 5 bases from J; bases unmatched to any gene: 9. CDR3 sequence: CASSSPGLAGRNEQYF. The DNA of the CDR3 is TGTGCCAGCAGCTCGCCTGGACTAGCGGGAAGGAACGAGCAGTACTTC.

This clonotype has only a few counts. The chain recombines TRBV25-1 with TRBJ1-2, with TRBD1 matching over 7 bases. CDR1 and CDR2 (germline): MGHDK, SYGVNS. The CDR3 sequence is 14 residues long. V gave up 8 bases and J gave up 2 bases; unmatched junction bases: 8. The DNA of the CDR3 is TGTGCCAGCTACAGGGGATTTCCGAACTATGGCTACACCTTC. Translation gives CASYRGFPNYGYTF.

The chain has TRBV29-1 and TRBJ1-2; possibly TRBD1 for D (6 bases). This CDR3 is 13 amino acids long. Germline V lookup: CDR1 SQVTM, CDR2 ANQGSEA. The V end lost 0 bases, the J end lost 4 bases, and 9 bases lay between the germline ends. The CDR3 DNA reads as TGCAGCGTTGAAGAAGGGGGAAGCTATGGCTACACCTTC. It translates to CSVEEGGSYGYTF.

This clonotype was observed a handful of times. V is TRBV6-5 and J is TRBJ2-3; D possibly corresponds to TRBD1 (6 bases). The CDR3 spans 14 residues. The germline V and J ends were trimmed by 0 bases and 5 bases, with 9 bases remaining between them. Per the germline V gene, CDR1 is MNHEY and CDR2 is SVGAGI. DNA for the CDR3: TGTGCCAGCAGTTACTCGACACAGGGAGATACGCAGTATTTT. Amino acid sequence: CASSYSTQGDTQYF.

The chain uses TRBV7-2 and TRBJ2-6; D gene ambiguous. Trimming took off 6 bases at V and 0 bases at J, with 12 bases between the two ends. The CDR3 extends over 16 amino acids. Germline CDR1 is SGHTA and CDR2 is FQGNSA. CDR3 in amino acids: CASRPARYSGANVLTF. The DNA for the CDR3 is TGTGCCAGCAGGCCCGCTAGGTACTCTGGGGCCAACGTCCTGACTTTC.

The chain links TRBV18 to TRBJ2-1; 9 nucleotides agree with TRBD2. Germline trimming cut 2 bases from V and 9 bases from J; bases unmatched to any gene: 5. The CDR3 extends over 14 amino acids. The germline V gene encodes CDR1 KGHSH and CDR2 LQKENI. As DNA, the CDR3 is TGTGCCAGCTCACCAGGGACTAGCACTATTGAGCAGTTCTTC. This codes for CASSPGTSTIEQFF.

V is TRBV30 and J is TRBJ2-1; TRBD1 aligns across 9 bases. The V and J ends lost 4 bases and 6 bases, in that order; junction bases with no gene match: 13. The germline CDR1 and CDR2 sequences are GTSNPN and SVGIG (reference sequence). The CDR3 has 16 residues. The CDR3 spells CAWKLEPGQGLNEQFF. CDR3 coding DNA: TGTGCCTGGAAGCTAGAACCGGGACAGGGCCTCAATGAGCAGTTCTTC.

The chain uses TRBV29-1 and TRBJ2-1; TRBD2 aligns across 9 bases. Unmatched junction bases numbered 15, after V lost 7 bases and J lost 2 bases. Germline loops: CDR1 SQVTM, CDR2 ANQGSEA. This CDR3 region has 17 residues. CDR3 in DNA: TGCAGCGCCCCGGGTGTAGCGGGAGTATACCCCTACAATGAGCAGTTCTTC. Translation: CSAPGVAGVYPYNEQFF.

This rearrangement joins TRBV15 to TRBJ1-2; D unclear. Germline values: CDR1 LNHNV, CDR2 YYDKDF (reference sequence). CDR3 length equals 14 residues. Trimming pared 5 bases from V and 0 bases from J, leaving 10 bases between. This CDR3 reads CATSVQVANYGYTF. The CDR3 DNA reads TGTGCCACCAGCGTCCAGGTAGCTAACTATGGCTACACCTTC. The full variable domain, completed using reference TRBV15 and TRBJ1-2, is DAMVIQNPRYQVTQFGKPVTLSCSQTLNHNVMYWYQQKSSQAPKLLFHYYDKDFNNEADTPDNFQSRRPNTSFCFLDIRSPGLGDTAMYLCATSVQVANYGYTFGSGTRLTVV.

This clonotype came up many times. V usage is TRBV6-5 and J usage is TRBJ2-2, with a possible D match to TRBD1 (5 bases). Germline assignment: CDR1 MNHEY and CDR2 SVGAGI. The CDR3 is 13 amino acids. V dropped 2 bases and J dropped 6 bases, with 7 bases sitting between them. CDR3 DNA sequence: TGTGCCAGCAGTTACGGGGCCCCCGGGGAGCTGTTTTTT. Translating it yields CASSYGAPGELFF.

This clonotype was found a few times. The chain joins TRBV4-2 to TRBJ2-1, with TRBD2 matching 10 bases. This CDR3 has 16 amino acids. Germline-derived CDR1 and CDR2 are LGHNA and YNFKEQ. J lost 5 bases, V lost 2 bases, and 6 bases had no gene match. Here the CDR3 reads CASSQLLAGDHNEQFF. For the CDR3, the DNA is TGTGCCAGCAGCCAACTTCTAGCGGGAGATCACAATGAGCAGTTCTTC.

Ten or more counts support this clonotype. This chain connects TRBV28 to TRBJ1-1; TRBD1 aligns across 10 bases. The trim removed 7 bases at V and 5 bases at J, leaving 10 bases unmatched. The germline V gene encodes CDR1 MDHEN and CDR2 SYDVKM. This CDR3 is 15 amino acids long. The CDR3 loop is CASTLMGQGRTEAFF. As DNA, the CDR3 is TGTGCCAGCACCCTAATGGGACAGGGGAGAACTGAAGCTTTCTTT. The full variable domain, in which reference TRBV28 and TRBJ1-1 provide the parts outside the CDR3, is DVKVTQSSRYLVKRTGEKVFLECVQDMDHENMFWYRQDPGLGLRLIYFSYDVKMKEKGDIPEGYSVSREKKERFSLILESASTNQTSMYLCASTLMGQGRTEAFFGQGTRLTVV.

This clonotype was found a few times. V and J are TRBV7-2 and TRBJ1-1; D remains unclear. CDR3 length: 13 amino acids. Germline V gene data show CDR1 as SGHTA and CDR2 as FQGNSA. V was shortened by 4 bases and J by 7 bases, with 13 bases between the two germline ends. The CDR3 DNA reads TGTGCCAGCAGCTCTCAGAGGGTGGGTGAAGCTTTCTTT. Amino acid sequence: CASSSQRVGEAFF.

This clonotype has a count of ten or more. The CDR3 nucleotides are TGTGCCAGCAGTTACTCTGGCGGGATTGGCAATGAGCAGTTCTTC. Amino acid sequence: CASSYSGGIGNEQFF. This rearrangement joins TRBV6-2 or TRBV6-3 to TRBJ2-1; possible D gene TRBD2, 6 bases. Trimming left V 0 bases short and J 6 bases short, with 12 bases between. This CDR3 region has 15 residues. Per the germline V gene, CDR1 is MNHEY and CDR2 is SVGEGT.

This clonotype was seen only a few times. The chain is built from TRBV30 and TRBJ1-1; the D gene is possibly TRBD1 (5 bases). This CDR3 comprises 14 residues. CDR1 GTSNPN and CDR2 SVGIG come from the germline V gene (reference sequence). Trimming left V 3 bases short and J 4 bases short, with 15 bases between. The CDR3 nucleotides read TGTGCCTGGAGAATCAGGGATGTGGGCACTGAAGCTTTCTTT. It yields the protein CAWRIRDVGTEAFF.